This T cell receptor beta chain emerged from a study of CD8 T cells in Susac syndrome (dated by TCRdb to the late 2010s). Background for the entire study: The study used repertoire sequencing to test whether antigen drove CD8+ T cell activation and differentiation in Susac syndrome. On the study overall, not on this receptor specifically: The TCR sequencing and HLA analysis was acknowledged to have included a relatively small number of individuals.

Peripheral blood CD8+ and CD4+ T cells from healthy donors, Susac syndrome patients and multiple sclerosis patients were profiled using high-throughput TCR beta sequencing. Treatment-naive patients with stable or active relapsing-remitting disease fulfilling revised McDonald criteria were used as multiple sclerosis controls. Bulk CD8+ and CD4+ T cells were purified magnetically by negative isolation, whereas CD8+ TEMRA cells were enriched by FACS. Blood was drawn into EDTA tubes, processed within 24 hours, and PBMCs were isolated by density gradient centrifugation. PBMCs destined for TCR sequencing were cryopreserved in liquid nitrogen and later thawed in a 37 °C water bath. The sorted or isolated CD4+, CD8+ and CD8+ TEMRA cells reached a purity of at least 90%. Trimming at the junction amounts to 5 bases on V and 8 bases on J, and the germline ends lie 12 bases apart. The CDR3 contains 12 residues, cysteine and phenylalanine counted. Only the CDR3 region is kept as DNA, spanning 36 bases read in frame from base 1. From the germline V gene (reference sequence), CDR1 is LGHDT and CDR2 is YNNKEL.

This clonotype occurred once. There is no known antigen for this receptor. No quality values exist for individual bases; no much larger clone is one base distant. One read alone lends weak support. RNA was extracted using the RNeasy kit, and about 0.45 to 1 microgram was reverse transcribed with random hexamers. TCR beta CDR3 regions were amplified with the immunoSEQ multiplex PCR assay covering 54 Vbeta and 13 Jbeta segments. To correct PCR amplification bias, a synthetic template baseline was used for both primer optimization and computational correction. As for the authors' bioinformatics: Reads were annotated to V, D and J genes according to IMGT and were analyzed with immunoSEQ Analyzer, with only productive sequences retained. Clonality was calculated as one minus the Shannon entropy normalized by log2 of the number of productive unique sequences. For each patient and control, public and private clones were evaluated among the 100 most prevalent clones. Clones were defined as Susac-specific when absent from the healthy and MS cohorts, from approximately 1,100 published viral clones and from other ImmuneACCESS disease sequences. Using fastp trimming at Q25 and MiXCR clonotype assembly, TCRdb reanalyzed the public sequencing data and kept in-frame beta chains. A single entry per CDR3 protein holds the most common genes and DNA from its merged rows. TCRdb, rather than the study authors, made the V and J calls. A total of approximately 150,000 distinct CDR3 sequences appear in this sample, approximately 93% of them only once. Roughly 0.1% of the sample goes to the ten largest clones.

This TCR was sampled from a human donor with multiple sclerosis. Sample: CD4+ T cells from PBMCs. The rearranged segments are TRBV3-1 and TRBJ1-1, with a weak D call of TRBD1 (5 bases match). The CDR3 reads as follows: CASSSRPGEAFF. The nucleotide sequence is given as TGTGCCAGCAGCTCACGCCCAGGGGAAGCTTTCTTT.